What follows is one T cell receptor beta chain and its context. What it recognizes is unknown. Trimming removed 0 bases from V and 7 bases from J, with 13 bases in between. The germline V gene encodes CDR1 LGHDT and CDR2 YNNKEL (reference sequence). This CDR3 has 15 residues. Between days 9 and 11 of culture, CD4+ T cells were separated out. Confirmation by PCR established that the person had SARS-CoV-2 infection between March and December 2020. Each participant was administered two doses of either the BNT162b2 or the mRNA-1273 vaccine. The table came from immunoSEQ multiplex PCR; TCRdb's copy has only in-frame clones and leaves some out. Of roughly 51,000 clones listed, about 74% were seen once; the top ten hold 5% to 6.5%. The source of the sample is a study of vaccination effects on CD4 cells after COVID-19. Study details: Early and late time points after vaccination were used to sample a few convalescent patients.

This sequence originates from a human donor who had a prior SARS-CoV-2 infection. This rearrangement joins TRBV3-1 (or the pseudogene TRBV3-2) to TRBJ1-5, with a possible D match to TRBD1 (5 bases). Source: CD4+ T cells from PBMCs cultured without peptide, taken after COVID-19 vaccination. The CDR3 loop is CASSQDGGWKQPQHF. CDR3 in DNA: TGTGCCAGCAGCCAAGATGGGGGGTGGAAGCAGCCCCAGCATTTT.